This is a list of T cell receptor beta chains from one sample in a study of shared clonotypes between healthy human individuals. Clones were read by immunoSEQ multiplex PCR, and TCRdb kept only the in-frame ones, dropping some. The sample carries roughly 320,000 clones, around 86% recorded once. Sequencing input: memory CD8+ T cells sorted from blood. These receptor sequences come from a man aged 18 to 29 in good health. CDR3s include the opening cysteine and the closing phenylalanine or tryptophan. A D gene is named only where the DNA matches it firmly. Not all rows give a size; the values are once, few, many and, for expanded clones, a class.

D	V	J	size	length	DNA	CDR3
NA	TRBV4-1	TRBJ2-7	NA	16	TGCGCCAGCAGCCAAGGTTGGGGCGACACCAACTACGAGCAGTACTTC	CASSQGWGDTNYEQYF
NA	TRBV5-6	TRBJ2-7	once	14	TGTGCCAGCAGCCCTGGTGACGTTACCTACGAGCAGTACTTC	CASSPGDVTYEQYF
NA	TRBV14	TRBJ2-1	NA	14	TGTGCCAGCAGCCAAGGGGGACTGGGAAATGAGCAGTTCTTC	CASSQGGLGNEQFF
TRBD1	TRBV27	TRBJ1-5	once	15	TGTGCCAGCAGTCCAGGGACAGTTGGAAATCAGCCCCAGCATTTT	CASSPGTVGNQPQHF
NA	TRBV4-1	TRBJ2-1	NA	13	TGCGCCAGCAGCCTCCGGGACTACAATGAGCAGTTCTTC	CASSLRDYNEQFF
NA	TRBV5-5	TRBJ2-7	NA	13	TGTGCCAGCAGCTTATCCTACTCCTACGAGCAGTACTTC	CASSLSYSYEQYF
TRBD1	TRBV27	TRBJ2-5	NA	15	TGTGCCAGCAGTATGGACAGGGGTTTGAGAGAGACCCAGTACTTC	CASSMDRGLRETQYF
NA	TRBV6-5	TRBJ2-3	NA	15	TGTGCCAGCAGTTACGACAGCCAAAGCACAGATACGCAGTATTTT	CASSYDSQSTDTQYF
TRBD1	TRBV11-2	TRBJ2-7	NA	14	TGTGCCAGCAGCTTCTATGGACAGGGCTACGAGCAGTACTTC	CASSFYGQGYEQYF
NA	TRBV6-5	TRBJ1-2	NA	15	TGTGCCAGCAGTTACTCGACTCTGGGGCTTTATGGCTACACCTTC	CASSYSTLGLYGYTF
NA	TRBV7-9	TRBJ2-6	once	14	TGTGCCAGCGGATGGACTACTGGGGCCAACGTCCTGACTTTC	CASGWTTGANVLTF
TRBD1	TRBV11-2	TRBJ2-5	few	14	TGTGCCGCTCCCGGGACAGGGTGCCAAGAGACCCAGTACTTC	CAAPGTGCQETQYF
NA	TRBV5-4	TRBJ2-7	NA	14	TGTGCCAGCAGCTTCTCGGGGAATATCTACGAGCAGTACTTC	CASSFSGNIYEQYF
NA	TRBV15	TRBJ1-1	NA	14	TGTGCCACCAGCCAGGACGGGGAATGGACTGAAGCTTTCTTT	CATSQDGEWTEAFF
TRBD1	TRBV5-4	TRBJ2-7	NA	14	TGTGCCAGCAGCTTGCAGGGGGAATACTACGAGCAGTACTTC	CASSLQGEYYEQYF
NA	TRBV19	TRBJ1-6	few	13	TGTGCCAGTACTAGGGGTGGGAATTCACCCCTCCACTTT	CASTRGGNSPLHF
TRBD2	TRBV5-6	TRBJ2-7	once	13	TGTGCCAGCAGTTGGGGAGCGGGGGAGGAGCAGTACTTC	CASSWGAGEEQYF
TRBD1	TRBV28	TRBJ2-7	once	15	TGTGCCAGCAGCTGGGAATCACGAACAGGGGGTGAGCAGTACTTC	CASSWESRTGGEQYF
NA	TRBV5-1	TRBJ1-1	NA	15	TGCGCCAGCAGCTTGATGTTTAGGCGTCGCACTGAAGCTTTCTTT	CASSLMFRRRTEAFF
NA	TRBV2	TRBJ2-3	NA	15	TGTGCCAGCAGTGAACGTCGGTTAATCACAGATACGCAGTATTTT	CASSERRLITDTQYF
TRBD2	TRBV10-1	TRBJ2-3	NA	16	TGCGCCAGCAGTGAGTACGGGAGCGGGGGCACAGATACGCAGTATTTT	CASSEYGSGGTDTQYF
TRBD1	TRBV27	TRBJ2-5	NA	14	TGTGCCAGCAGTTTACGTACAGGGGAAGAGACCCAGTACTTC	CASSLRTGEETQYF
TRBD2	TRBV7-9	TRBJ2-1	NA	17	TGTGCCAGCAGCCCCAGCCTAGCGGGGGATATATACAATGAGCAGTTCTTC	CASSPSLAGDIYNEQFF
NA	TRBV13	TRBJ1-5	NA	14	TGTGCCAGCAGCCCCGGGACCTCCAATCAGCCCCAGCATTTT	CASSPGTSNQPQHF
TRBD1	TRBV7-6	TRBJ1-1	NA	18	TGTGCCAGCAGCCTCTTGGGACAGGGGGCCTACTCGGGCACTGAAGCTTTCTTT	CASSLLGQGAYSGTEAFF
NA	TRBV29-1	TRBJ1-2	NA	18	TGCAGCCCATACTACTTGAGACAGGAGTGGCCGGGCGACTATGGCTACACCTTC	CSPYYLRQEWPGDYGYTF
TRBD2	TRBV27	TRBJ2-7	NA	15	TGTGCCAGCAGTCCTCTCCCAGCCAGGGAGGGCGAGCAGTACTTC	CASSPLPAREGEQYF
NA	TRBV7-9	TRBJ2-3	NA	14	TGTGCCAGCAGCCTGGTAGGGGCTTTTGACGCGCAGTATTTT	CASSLVGAFDAQYF
TRBD2	TRBV7-9	TRBJ2-5	NA	15	TGTGCCAGCAGCTCGCTAGCGGGTTTACAAGAGACCCAGTACTTC	CASSSLAGLQETQYF
TRBD2	TRBV29-1	TRBJ2-1	NA	16	TGCAGCGTTGCTAGCGGGAGGTATAGCTCCTACAATGAGCAGTTCTTC	CSVASGRYSSYNEQFF
TRBD1	TRBV7-9	TRBJ2-7	NA	16	TGTGCCAGCAGTTTCCCGGACAGGGACCCAGACAACGAGCAGTACTTC	CASSFPDRDPDNEQYF
NA	TRBV27	TRBJ2-1	NA	15	TGTGCCAGCAGTTTAGTCAGGGTATCCTACAATGAGCAGTTCTTC	CASSLVRVSYNEQFF